The T cell receptor (beta chain) under discussion was sequenced for a study of human T cells and chemical hapten exposure. Study-wide background: For sensitization, 2% DPC was applied to an approximately 2 cm by approximately 2 cm patch of upper inner arm skin. Patch tests delivered 0.01% DPC to the upper back and were evaluated at 6 days. It was small differences in pooled library volume that mainly caused per-sample TCR yields to vary.

The CDR3 consists of 13 residues. Losses at the gene ends were 4 bases for V and 7 bases for J; bases not matched to a gene: 5. The germline V gene encodes CDR1 SQVTM and CDR2 ANQGSEA. This clonotype showed up just a few times. Specified time point: patch test 2, 6 weeks after DPC sensitization. Treatment defined: therapeutic diphenylcyclopropenone sensitization with weekly scalp DPC. A single record per CDR3 protein comes from TCRdb applying MiXCR to the RACE reads. There are some 88,000 distinct CDR3 sequences in the sample; roughly 11% occur only once, and roughly 2% lies in the top ten. The chain is built from TRBV29-1 and TRBJ2-1; 9 positions match TRBD2. Sequenced here: whole blood, sampled in connection with sensitization to the hapten diphenylcyclopropenone (DPC). The receptor's source is a man between 35 and 55 years old with alopecia areata. Some clones in this sample may be carry-over from other donors' samples. CDR3 nucleotide sequence: TGCAGCGTTGGTGCGGGAGGGCCTAATGAGCAGTTCTTC. Encoded protein: CSVGAGGPNEQFF.